This TCR beta chain was documented in a study of T cell responses to AZD1222 COVID-19 vaccine. Study-level results: Spike regions recognized by vaccine-associated CD4 TCRs spanned the protein, led by 160-218 and 743-854. The donor cohort was predominantly white British with a female majority, and clonal diversity may have been underestimated. Breadth and depth of Spike-specific TCRs rose after two AZD1222 doses.

Concerning this clone itself: Its specificity is unknown.

In germline, CDR1 is SGDLS, CDR2 YYNGEE. This CDR3 is 14 amino acids long. Trimming took 0 bases from V and 3 from J, leaving 9 bases between them. Here immunoSEQ multiplex PCR was the method, and the copy in TCRdb shows in-frame clones only, minus some. The sample includes around 100,000 clones, 91% of them seen just once. The origin of this receptor is an adult in good health. Specimen: peripheral blood, collected on day 0 of AZD1222 vaccination. V is TRBV9 and J is TRBJ2-5, with unresolved D. Here the CDR3 reads CASSVEAAEETQYF. The CDR3 DNA follows: TGTGCCAGCAGCGTAGAGGCGGCAGAAGAGACCCAGTACTTC. Full variable domain (remainder filled in from reference TRBV9 and TRBJ2-5): DSGVTQTPKHLITATGQRVTLRCSPRSGDLSVYWYQQSLDQGLQFLIQYYNGEERAKGNILERFSAQQFPDLHSELNLSSLELGDSALYFCASSVEAAEETQYFGPGTRLLVL.